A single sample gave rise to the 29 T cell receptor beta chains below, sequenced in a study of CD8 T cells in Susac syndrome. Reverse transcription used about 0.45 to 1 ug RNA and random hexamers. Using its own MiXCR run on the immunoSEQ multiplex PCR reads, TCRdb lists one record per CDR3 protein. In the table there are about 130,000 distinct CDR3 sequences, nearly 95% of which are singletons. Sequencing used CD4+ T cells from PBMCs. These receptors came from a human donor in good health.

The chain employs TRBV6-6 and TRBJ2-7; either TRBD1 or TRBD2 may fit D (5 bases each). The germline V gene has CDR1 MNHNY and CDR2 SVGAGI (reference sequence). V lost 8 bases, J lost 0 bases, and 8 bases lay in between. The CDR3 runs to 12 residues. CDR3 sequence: CASGTDSYEQYF. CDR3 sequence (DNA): TGTGCCAGCGGGACGGACTCCTACGAGCAGTACTTC.

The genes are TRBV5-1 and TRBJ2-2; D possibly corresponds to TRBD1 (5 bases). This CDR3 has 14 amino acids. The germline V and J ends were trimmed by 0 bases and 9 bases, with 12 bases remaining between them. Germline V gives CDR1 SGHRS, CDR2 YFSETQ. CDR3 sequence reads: CASSLGQSHRELFF. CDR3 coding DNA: TGCGCCAGCAGCTTGGGACAGTCACACCGGGAGCTGTTTTTT.

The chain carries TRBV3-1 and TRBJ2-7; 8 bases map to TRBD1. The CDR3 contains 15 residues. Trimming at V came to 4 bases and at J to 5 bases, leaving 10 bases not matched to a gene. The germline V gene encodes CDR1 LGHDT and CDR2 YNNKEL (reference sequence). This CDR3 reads CASSRYRTGINEQYF. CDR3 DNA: TGTGCCAGCAGCCGGTATAGGACAGGGATCAACGAGCAGTACTTC.

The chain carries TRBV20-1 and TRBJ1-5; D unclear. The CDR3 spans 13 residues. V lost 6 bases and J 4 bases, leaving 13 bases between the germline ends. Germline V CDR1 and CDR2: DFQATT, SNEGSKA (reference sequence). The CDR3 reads CSAEPLGNQPQHF. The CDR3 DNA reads TGCAGTGCAGAGCCCCTGGGGAATCAGCCCCAGCATTTT.

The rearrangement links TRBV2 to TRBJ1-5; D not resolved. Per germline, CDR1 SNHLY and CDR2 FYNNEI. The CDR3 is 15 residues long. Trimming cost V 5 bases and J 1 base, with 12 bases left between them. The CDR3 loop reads CASSREVVSNQPQHF. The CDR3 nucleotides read TGTGCCAGCAGTCGGGAGGTTGTAAGCAATCAGCCCCAGCATTTT.

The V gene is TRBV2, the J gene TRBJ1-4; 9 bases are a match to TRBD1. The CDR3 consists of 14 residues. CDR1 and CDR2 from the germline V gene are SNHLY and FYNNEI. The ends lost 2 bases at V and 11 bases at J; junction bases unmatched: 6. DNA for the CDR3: TGTGCCAGCAGTGAATCCGGGACAGGGTACAAACTGTTTTTT. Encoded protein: CASSESGTGYKLFF. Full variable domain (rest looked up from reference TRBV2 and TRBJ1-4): EPEVTQTPSHQVTQMGQEVILRCVPISNHLYFYWYRQILGQKVEFLVSFYNNEISEKSEIFDDQFSVERPDGSNFTLKIRSTKLEDSAMYFCASSESGTGYKLFFGSGTQLSVL.

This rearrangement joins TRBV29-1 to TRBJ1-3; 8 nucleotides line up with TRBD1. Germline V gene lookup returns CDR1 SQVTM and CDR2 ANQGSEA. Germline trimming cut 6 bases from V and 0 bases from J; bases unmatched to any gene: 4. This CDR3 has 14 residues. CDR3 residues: CSVETGASGNTIYF. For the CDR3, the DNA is TGCAGCGTGGAGACAGGGGCCTCTGGAAACACCATATATTTT.

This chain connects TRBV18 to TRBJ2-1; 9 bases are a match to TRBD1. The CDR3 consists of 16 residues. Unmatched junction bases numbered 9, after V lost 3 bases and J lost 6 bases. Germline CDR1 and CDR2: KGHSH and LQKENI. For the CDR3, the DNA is TGTGCCAGCTCACCGCCCGGGACAGGGAAGATCAATGAGCAGTTCTTC. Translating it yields CASSPPGTGKINEQFF.

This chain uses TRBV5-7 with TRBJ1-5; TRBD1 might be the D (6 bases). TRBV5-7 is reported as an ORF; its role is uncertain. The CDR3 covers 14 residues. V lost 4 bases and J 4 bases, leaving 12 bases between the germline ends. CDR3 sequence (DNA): TGTGCCAGCAGCCAGGACAGTCCTAATCAGCCCCAGCATTTT. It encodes CASSQDSPNQPQHF.

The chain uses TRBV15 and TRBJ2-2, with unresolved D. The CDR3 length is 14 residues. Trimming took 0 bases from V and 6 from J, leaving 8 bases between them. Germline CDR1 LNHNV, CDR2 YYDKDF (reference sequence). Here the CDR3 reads CATSRDPIPGELFF. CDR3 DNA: TGTGCCACCAGCAGAGATCCGATCCCCGGGGAGCTGTTTTTT.

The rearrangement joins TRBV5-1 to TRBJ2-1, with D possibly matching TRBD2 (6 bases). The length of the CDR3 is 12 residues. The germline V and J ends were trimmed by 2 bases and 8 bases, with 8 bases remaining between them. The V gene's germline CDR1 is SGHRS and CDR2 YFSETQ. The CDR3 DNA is TGCGCCAGCAGCTTCCCTAGCGATGAGCAGTTCTTC. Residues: CASSFPSDEQFF.

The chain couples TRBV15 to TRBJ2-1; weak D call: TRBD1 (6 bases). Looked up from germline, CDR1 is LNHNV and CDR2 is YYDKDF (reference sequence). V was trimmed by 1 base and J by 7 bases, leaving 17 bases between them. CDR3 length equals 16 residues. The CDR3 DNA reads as TGTGCCACCAGCAGAGTAACAGGGTCCCTGGGGAATGAGCAGTTCTTC. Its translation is CATSRVTGSLGNEQFF.

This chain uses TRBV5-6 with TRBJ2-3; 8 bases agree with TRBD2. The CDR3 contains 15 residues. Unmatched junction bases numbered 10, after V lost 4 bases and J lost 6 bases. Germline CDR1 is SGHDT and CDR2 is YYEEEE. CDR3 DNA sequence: TGTGCCAGCAGCACTGCGGGAGGTTTATCGGATACGCAGTATTTT. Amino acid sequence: CASSTAGGLSDTQYF.

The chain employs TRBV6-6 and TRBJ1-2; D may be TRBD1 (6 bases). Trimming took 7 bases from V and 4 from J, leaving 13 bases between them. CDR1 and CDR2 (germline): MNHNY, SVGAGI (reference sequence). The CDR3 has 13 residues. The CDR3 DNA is TGTGCCAGCAAGGAAGGGGACACCTATGGCTACACCTTC. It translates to CASKEGDTYGYTF.

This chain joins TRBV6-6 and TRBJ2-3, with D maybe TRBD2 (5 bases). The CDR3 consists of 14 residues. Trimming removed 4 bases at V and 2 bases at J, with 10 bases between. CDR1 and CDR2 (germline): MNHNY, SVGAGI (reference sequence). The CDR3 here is CASSSPGVTDTQYF. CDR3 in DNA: TGTGCCAGCAGTTCCCCCGGGGTCACAGATACGCAGTATTTT.

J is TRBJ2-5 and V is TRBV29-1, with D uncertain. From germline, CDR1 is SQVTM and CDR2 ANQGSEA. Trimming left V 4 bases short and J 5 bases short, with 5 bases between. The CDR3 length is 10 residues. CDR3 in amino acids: CSVGKETQYF. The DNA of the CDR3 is TGCAGCGTTGGGAAGGAGACCCAGTACTTC.

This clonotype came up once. In DNA form, the CDR3 reads TGTGCCAGCAGCTTCTCGGAGGCCGGGGAGCTGTTTTTT. Its protein product is CASSFSEAGELFF. The chain carries TRBV11-2 and TRBJ2-2; the D gene is possibly TRBD2 (5 bases). This CDR3 is 13 amino acids long. Germline V gives CDR1 SGHAT, CDR2 FQNNGV. Trimming removed 3 bases at V and 6 bases at J, with 8 bases between.

In nucleotides, the CDR3 is TGTGCCAGCAGCCAAGAGCAGGGGGGACAGTCACCCCTCCACTTT. Protein product: CASSQEQGGQSPLHF. The chain is built from TRBV4-2 and TRBJ1-6; 7 bases align to TRBD1. The CDR3 consists of 15 residues. Germline values: CDR1 LGHNA, CDR2 YNFKEQ. The J segment lost 10 bases and the V segment lost 0 bases, leaving 6 bases of the junction unmatched.

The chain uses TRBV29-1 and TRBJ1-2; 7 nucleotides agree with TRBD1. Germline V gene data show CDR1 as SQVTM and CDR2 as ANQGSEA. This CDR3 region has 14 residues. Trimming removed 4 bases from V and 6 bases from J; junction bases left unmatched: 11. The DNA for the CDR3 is TGCAGCGTTGCAGGAAGGGCAGGGGGTGATGGCTACACCTTC. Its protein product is CSVAGRAGGDGYTF.

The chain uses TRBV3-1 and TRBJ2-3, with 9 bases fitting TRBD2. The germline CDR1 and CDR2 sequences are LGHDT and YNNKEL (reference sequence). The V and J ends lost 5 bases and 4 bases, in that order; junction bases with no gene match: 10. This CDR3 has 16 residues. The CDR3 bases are TGTGCCAGCAGCGCTTCGACTAGCGGACGACCAGATACGCAGTATTTT. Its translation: CASSASTSGRPDTQYF.

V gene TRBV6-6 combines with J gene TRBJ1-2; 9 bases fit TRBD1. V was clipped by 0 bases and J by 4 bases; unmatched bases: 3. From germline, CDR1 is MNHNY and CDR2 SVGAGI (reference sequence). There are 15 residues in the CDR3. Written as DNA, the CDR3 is TGTGCCAGCAGTTACTCGACGGACAGGGGCTATGGCTACACCTTC. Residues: CASSYSTDRGYGYTF.

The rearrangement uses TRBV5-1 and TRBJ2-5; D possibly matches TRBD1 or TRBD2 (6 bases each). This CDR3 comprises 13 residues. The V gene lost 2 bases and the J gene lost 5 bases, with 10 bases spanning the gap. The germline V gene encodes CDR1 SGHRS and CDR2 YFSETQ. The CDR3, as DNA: TGCGCCAGCAGCTTAGGGGGGAGTGAGACCCAGTACTTC. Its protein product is CASSLGGSETQYF.

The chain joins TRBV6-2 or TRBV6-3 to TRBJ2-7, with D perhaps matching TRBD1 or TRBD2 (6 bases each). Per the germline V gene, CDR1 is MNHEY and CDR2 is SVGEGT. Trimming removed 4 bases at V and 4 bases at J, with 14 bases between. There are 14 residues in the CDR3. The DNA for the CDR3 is TGTGCCAGCAGTTCCGGGGGCGATTATTACGAGCAGTACTTC. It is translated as CASSSGGDYYEQYF.

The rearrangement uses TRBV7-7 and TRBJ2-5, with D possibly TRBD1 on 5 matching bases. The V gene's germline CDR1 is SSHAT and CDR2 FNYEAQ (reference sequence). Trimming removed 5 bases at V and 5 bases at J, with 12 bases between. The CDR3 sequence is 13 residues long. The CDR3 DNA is TGTGCCAGCAGCCTAGGGGCAACGGAGACCCAGTACTTC. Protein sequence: CASSLGATETQYF.

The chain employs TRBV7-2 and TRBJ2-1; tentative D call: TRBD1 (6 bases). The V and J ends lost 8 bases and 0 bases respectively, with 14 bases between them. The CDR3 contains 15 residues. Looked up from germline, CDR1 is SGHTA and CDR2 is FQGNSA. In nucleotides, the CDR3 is TGTGCCAGCCGTCTGGGGACAAGCTCCTACAATGAGCAGTTCTTC. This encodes CASRLGTSSYNEQFF.

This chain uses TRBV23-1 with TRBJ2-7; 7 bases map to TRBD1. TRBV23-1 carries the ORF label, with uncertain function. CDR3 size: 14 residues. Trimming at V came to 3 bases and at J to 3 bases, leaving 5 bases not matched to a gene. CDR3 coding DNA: TGCGCCAGCAGTCAGGGGACAGAAAACTACGAGCAGTACTTC. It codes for CASSQGTENYEQYF.

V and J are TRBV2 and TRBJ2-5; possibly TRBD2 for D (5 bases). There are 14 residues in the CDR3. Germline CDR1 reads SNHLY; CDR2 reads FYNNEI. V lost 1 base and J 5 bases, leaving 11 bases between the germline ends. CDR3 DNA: TGTGCCAGCAGTGAAGTCCTAGCTGGGGAGACCCAGTACTTC. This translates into CASSEVLAGETQYF.

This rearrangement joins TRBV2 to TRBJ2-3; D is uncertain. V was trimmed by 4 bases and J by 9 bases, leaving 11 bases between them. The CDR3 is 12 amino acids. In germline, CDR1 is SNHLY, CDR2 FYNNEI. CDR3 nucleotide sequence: TGTGCCAGCAGTGCAGAGAGCCGAACGCAGTATTTT. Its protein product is CASSAESRTQYF.

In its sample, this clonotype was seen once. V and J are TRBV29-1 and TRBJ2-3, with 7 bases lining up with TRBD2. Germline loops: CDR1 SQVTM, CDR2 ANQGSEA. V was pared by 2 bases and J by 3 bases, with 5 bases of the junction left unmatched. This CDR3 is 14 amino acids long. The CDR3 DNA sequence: TGCAGCGTTGAAATCGGCGGGAGAACAGATACGCAGTATTTT. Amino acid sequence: CSVEIGGRTDTQYF.